Detailed here is one T cell receptor (beta chain). What it binds is unknown. Only in-frame clones appear in the TCRdb table, and some are missing; sequencing was by immunoSEQ multiplex PCR. The sample yields approximately 29,000 clones, around 90% seen once. The V end was cut by 3 bases, the J end by 4 bases, with 16 bases between. The V gene's germline CDR1 is SGHRS and CDR2 YFSETQ. This CDR3 is 16 amino acids long. These data belong to a study of T cells in localized non-small cell lung cancer. General study results and limits: Among blood samples, higher T cell density accompanied longer overall survival. Turning up in adjacent lung were a median approximately 58 of the top 100 tumor clones. Only one tumor region was sequenced, so heterogeneity remains possible. In uninvolved adjacent lung, T cell clonality reached its highest value, exceeding tumor.

J is TRBJ2-2 and V is TRBV5-1, with a tentative D call TRBD2 (5 bases). The TCR comes from a male donor aged 60 or over with stage I lung adenocarcinoma. This specimen was peripheral blood, taken before any cancer treatment. CDR3 in DNA: TGCGCCAGCAGCTCCGGTCACGGGAAGGGCACCGGGGAGCTGTTTTTT. Translation: CASSSGHGKGTGELFF.